Shown below are 21 T cell receptor beta chains from a single sample sequenced in a study of T cell responses to AZD1222 COVID-19 vaccine. TCRdb's copy holds only in-frame clones and misses some; the assay was immunoSEQ multiplex PCR. Of approximately 150,000 clones in the sample, approximately 95% are singletons; the top ten hold less than 1%. The material sequenced was peripheral blood, taken on day 0 of MenACWY control vaccination. The receptors shown here come from an adult in good health.

The gene calls are TRBV6-5 and TRBJ1-1, with a weak D call TRBD1 (6 bases). The germline CDR1 and CDR2 sequences are MNHEY and SVGAGI. The CDR3 consists of 12 residues. V was pared by 6 bases and J by 7 bases, with 12 bases between. CDR3: CASSRTAGEAFF. Written as DNA, the CDR3 is TGTGCCAGCAGCAGGACAGCCGGTGAAGCTTTCTTT.

The chain combines TRBV7-9 with TRBJ2-5; D not resolved. V lost 4 bases and J 3 bases, leaving 3 bases between the germline ends. This CDR3 region has 11 residues. The germline gives CDR1 SEHNR, CDR2 FQNEAQ (reference sequence). CDR3 sequence reads: CASSSEETQYF. CDR3 DNA: TGTGCCAGCAGCTCGGAAGAGACCCAGTACTTC.

The genes are TRBV19 and TRBJ1-2; 10 bases line up with TRBD1. This CDR3 is built from 13 residues. Germline V gives CDR1 LNHDA, CDR2 SQIVND (reference sequence). J was trimmed by 4 bases and V by 6 bases; bases with no gene match: 2. The CDR3 DNA reads TGTGCCAGTAGGAGGACAGGGGGCTATGGCTACACCTTC. This gives the protein CASRRTGGYGYTF. Full variable domain (rest looked up from reference TRBV19 and TRBJ1-2): DGGITQSPKYLFRKEGQNVTLSCEQNLNHDAMYWYRQDPGQGLRLIYYSQIVNDFQKGDIAEGYSVSREKKESFPLTVTSAQKNPTAFYLCASRRTGGYGYTFGSGTRLTVV.

This chain joins TRBV14 and TRBJ1-1; D possibly corresponds to TRBD1 (6 bases). The CDR3 extends over 14 amino acids. The germline V gene has CDR1 SGHDN and CDR2 FVKESK. V lost 4 bases and J lost 4, with 13 bases in between. CDR3: CASSLQGGGTEAFF. For the CDR3, the DNA is TGTGCCAGCAGCCTACAGGGTGGCGGCACTGAAGCTTTCTTT.

The genes are TRBV11-2 and TRBJ1-4; the D is unclear. The ends were cut back, 3 bases at V and 7 bases at J, with 21 bases in the middle. Germline assignment: CDR1 SGHAT and CDR2 FQNNGV. The CDR3 loop spans 17 amino acids. CDR3 amino acids: CASSFILGVSRSEKLFF. For the CDR3, the DNA is TGTGCCAGCAGCTTTATCCTCGGCGTCAGTCGGAGTGAAAAACTGTTTTTT.

This clone was counted a single time. CDR3 region: CASSQLAGGRNEQFF. CDR3 nucleotide sequence: TGTGCCAGCAGCCAGCTAGCGGGGGGGAGAAATGAGCAGTTCTTC. The gene calls are TRBV14 and TRBJ2-1, with TRBD2 identical over 12 bases. The CDR3 is 15 amino acids. The germline V gene encodes CDR1 SGHDN and CDR2 FVKESK. V was pared by 3 bases and J by 7 bases, with 4 bases of the junction left unmatched.

V gene TRBV27 combines with J gene TRBJ2-2; D might be TRBD1 (5 bases). V gave up 3 bases and J gave up 1 base, with 9 bases separating them. The CDR3 is made up of 15 amino acids. The germline gives CDR1 MNHEY, CDR2 SMNVEV (reference sequence). CDR3 loop: CASSFHRRNTGELFF. CDR3 DNA: TGTGCCAGCAGTTTCCACAGGAGGAACACCGGGGAGCTGTTTTTT.

This clone was seen only once. The chain has TRBV24-1 and TRBJ2-7; D unclear. Germline CDR1 reads KGHDR; CDR2 reads SFDVKD. CDR3 length: 16 residues. The V gene lost 9 bases and the J gene lost 4 bases, with 24 bases spanning the gap. CDR3 protein: CATPNAGPRPEYEQYF. The CDR3 region has the DNA TGTGCCACCCCAAATGCAGGACCACGTCCGGAATACGAGCAGTACTTC.

This clone was seen only a few times. The rearrangement links TRBV2 to TRBJ2-7; D is possibly TRBD2 (5 bases). CDR1 is SNHLY, CDR2 FYNNEI, per germline. The CDR3 extends over 13 amino acids. The V gene lost 6 bases and the J gene lost 2 bases, with 11 bases spanning the gap. In nucleotides, the CDR3 is TGTGCCAGCAGACTAGACCAGACCTACGAGCAGTACTTC. It translates to CASRLDQTYEQYF.

The chain links TRBV5-8 to TRBJ1-6; a weak D match, TRBD1 (5 bases). Germline-derived CDR1 and CDR2 are SGHTS and YDEGEE. The CDR3 is made up of 17 amino acids. The ends were cut back, 4 bases at V and 1 base at J, with 15 bases in the middle. CDR3 nucleotides: TGTGCCAGCAGCCCCCCGCTGGGGGTATCCTATAATTCACCCCTCCACTTT. Amino acid sequence: CASSPPLGVSYNSPLHF.

This chain's CDR3 is CASSRIPNTEAFF. DNA of the CDR3: TGCGCCAGCAGCCGGATACCGAACACTGAAGCTTTCTTT. J is TRBJ1-1 and V is TRBV5-1, with D uncertain. V was clipped by 4 bases and J by 1 base, with 8 bases between them. Germline values: CDR1 SGHRS, CDR2 YFSETQ. The CDR3 spans 13 residues.

The chain is built from TRBV19 and TRBJ1-4; D unclear. This CDR3 is 17 amino acids long. The V gene's germline CDR1 is LNHDA and CDR2 SQIVND (reference sequence). V was trimmed by 6 bases and J by 0 bases, leaving 17 bases between them. CDR3 DNA sequence: TGTGCCAGTAGCCCCGCCCCTGGCGTCGCAACTAATGAAAAACTGTTTTTT. Translated: CASSPAPGVATNEKLFF.

As for this clone: At the DNA level, this CDR3 is encoded by other sequences in the same sample as well. The chain is built from TRBV2 and TRBJ1-5; possible D gene TRBD1, 5 bases. The CDR3 spans 13 residues. With 6 bases removed from V and 6 bases from J, the gap between germline ends came to 12 bases. Germline V gene lookup returns CDR1 SNHLY and CDR2 FYNNEI. The CDR3 DNA follows: TGTGCCAGCAGCGGACAAACGGGTCAGCCCCAGCATTTT. This translates into CASSGQTGQPQHF. The entire variable domain, with the rest obtained from reference TRBV2 and TRBJ1-5, is as follows: EPEVTQTPSHQVTQMGQEVILRCVPISNHLYFYWYRQILGQKVEFLVSFYNNEISEKSEIFDDQFSVERPDGSNFTLKIRSTKLEDSAMYFCASSGQTGQPQHFGDGTRLSIL.

V usage is TRBV18 and J usage is TRBJ1-6; no firm D call. V lost 5 bases and J lost 5, with 13 bases in between. This CDR3 region has 15 residues. The germline CDR1 and CDR2 sequences are KGHSH and LQKENI. The DNA for the CDR3 is TGTGCCAGCTCAGACCCGCGGAGAGATAATTCACCCCTCCACTTT. Translated, it gives CASSDPRRDNSPLHF.

The chain recombines TRBV4-1 with TRBJ1-1; no clear D. The CDR3 has 14 amino acids. Trimming cost V 3 bases and J 5 bases, with 13 bases left between them. CDR1 is MGHRA, CDR2 YSYEKL, per germline. The CDR3 loop is CASSQDWRGTEAFF. CDR3 sequence (DNA): TGCGCCAGCAGCCAGGATTGGCGAGGTACTGAAGCTTTCTTT.

This chain uses TRBV5-1 with TRBJ2-1; D remains unclear. The CDR3 loop spans 15 amino acids. Germline V lookup: CDR1 SGHRS, CDR2 YFSETQ. The V and J ends lost 5 bases and 3 bases respectively, with 15 bases between them. The CDR3 region is CASSLNGGSYNEQFF. In DNA form, the CDR3 reads TGCGCCAGCAGTCTCAACGGTGGTAGCTACAATGAGCAGTTCTTC. Looking up the rest from reference TRBV5-1 and TRBJ2-1 gives the full variable domain: KAGVTQTPRYLIKTRGQQVTLSCSPISGHRSVSWYQQTPGQGLQFLFEYFSETQRNKGNFPGRFSGRQFSNSRSEMNVSTLELGDSALYLCASSLNGGSYNEQFFGPGTRLTVL.

The gene calls are TRBV2 and TRBJ1-6; 7 bases align to TRBD1. Germline-derived CDR1 and CDR2 are SNHLY and FYNNEI. The CDR3 is 14 amino acids. V was pared by 6 bases and J by 14 bases, with 13 bases of the junction left unmatched. The CDR3 DNA reads TGTGCCAGCAGCAAGAGACAGGGCGAATTGACCCTCCACTTT. Protein product: CASSKRQGELTLHF.

The chain uses TRBV28 and TRBJ1-2, with D tentatively TRBD1 (5 bases). In germline, CDR1 is MDHEN, CDR2 SYDVKM. This CDR3 region has 14 residues. Trimming took off 6 bases at V and 5 bases at J, with 16 bases between the two ends. The CDR3, as DNA: TGTGCCAGCAGCACTCAACGATGGGGGTATGGCTACACCTTC. This encodes CASSTQRWGYGYTF.

The J gene is TRBJ1-2, the V gene TRBV6-1; D unclear. V lost 1 base, J lost 6 bases, and 6 bases lay in between. The CDR3 has 12 residues. CDR1 is MNHNS, CDR2 SASEGT, per germline. The CDR3 loop reads CASSEGRDGYTF. DNA of the CDR3: TGTGCCAGCAGTGAAGGGCGGGATGGCTACACCTTC.

This sequence joins TRBV27 and TRBJ1-1; the D is unclear. Trimming removed 2 bases at V and 3 bases at J, with 10 bases between. Per the germline V gene, CDR1 is MNHEY and CDR2 is SMNVEV (reference sequence). The CDR3 runs to 14 residues. CDR3 nucleotides: TGTGCCAGCAGTTTAAGAAGGGTCGACACTGAAGCTTTCTTT. It yields the protein CASSLRRVDTEAFF.

This chain connects TRBV11-3 to TRBJ1-1, with unresolved D. Germline CDR1 reads SGHNT; CDR2 reads YENEEA. With 5 bases removed from V and 5 bases from J, the gap between germline ends came to 15 bases. This CDR3 has 14 residues. In DNA, the CDR3 is TGTGCCAGCAGCCCGAGCCAGCCGTCTACTGAAGCTTTCTTT. Translated, it gives CASSPSQPSTEAFF.